The entry below gives a single TCR beta chain sequence along with its context. No antigen is known for it. The CDR3 is made up of 13 amino acids. Trimming took 5 bases from V and 2 from J, leaving 10 bases between them. The germline V gene encodes CDR1 SEHNR and CDR2 FQNEAQ (reference sequence). The sample comes from a study of T cell responses to AZD1222 COVID-19 vaccine. Profiling relied on immunoSEQ multiplex PCR, and the TCRdb table lists in-frame clones only, not all of them. This sample has over 150,000 clones, with around 90% found just once. Study outcomes and limitations: Clonal diversity may have been underestimated in mostly white British donors. Following two doses of AZD1222, Spike-specific TCR breadth and depth rose.

The clonotype was recovered from an adult in good health. Sequences were derived from peripheral blood, sampled on day 0 of AZD1222 vaccination. The V gene is TRBV7-9, the J gene TRBJ2-7; D remains ambiguous. CDR3 amino acids: CASSLGTAYEQYF. The CDR3 nucleotides are TGTGCCAGCAGCCTTGGCACAGCCTACGAGCAGTACTTC.